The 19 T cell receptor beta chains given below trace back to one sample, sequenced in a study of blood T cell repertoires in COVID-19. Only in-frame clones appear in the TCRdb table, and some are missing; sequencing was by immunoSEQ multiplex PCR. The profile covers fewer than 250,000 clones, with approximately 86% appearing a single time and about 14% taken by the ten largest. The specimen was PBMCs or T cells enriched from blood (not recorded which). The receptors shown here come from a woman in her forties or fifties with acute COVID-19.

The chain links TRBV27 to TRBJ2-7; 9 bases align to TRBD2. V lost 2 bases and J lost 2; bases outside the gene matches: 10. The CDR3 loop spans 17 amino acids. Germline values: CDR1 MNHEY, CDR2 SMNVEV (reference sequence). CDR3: CASSLMSRKREAYEQYF. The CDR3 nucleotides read TGTGCCAGCAGTTTAATGTCGCGGAAGCGGGAGGCCTACGAGCAGTACTTC.

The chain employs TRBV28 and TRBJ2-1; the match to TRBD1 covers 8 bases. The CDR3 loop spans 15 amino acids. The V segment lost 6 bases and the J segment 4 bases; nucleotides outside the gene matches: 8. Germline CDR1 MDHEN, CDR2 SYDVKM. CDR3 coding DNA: TGTGCCAGCAGCTCACAGGGGGTTGAATACAATGAGCAGTTCTTC. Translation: CASSSQGVEYNEQFF.

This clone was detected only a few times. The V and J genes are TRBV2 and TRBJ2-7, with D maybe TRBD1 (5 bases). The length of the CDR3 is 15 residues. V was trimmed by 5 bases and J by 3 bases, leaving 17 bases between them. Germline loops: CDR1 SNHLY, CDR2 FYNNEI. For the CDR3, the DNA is TGTGCCAGCAGTTTTCCAGACAGCAAAGACTACGAGCAGTACTTC. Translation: CASSFPDSKDYEQYF.

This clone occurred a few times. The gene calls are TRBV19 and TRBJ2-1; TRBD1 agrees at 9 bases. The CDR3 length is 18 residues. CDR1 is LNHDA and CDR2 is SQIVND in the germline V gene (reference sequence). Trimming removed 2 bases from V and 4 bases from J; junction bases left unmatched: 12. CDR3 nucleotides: TGTGCCAGTAGTATATGGGGGCGGACAGGGGTTATTTACAATGAGCAGTTCTTC. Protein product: CASSIWGRTGVIYNEQFF.

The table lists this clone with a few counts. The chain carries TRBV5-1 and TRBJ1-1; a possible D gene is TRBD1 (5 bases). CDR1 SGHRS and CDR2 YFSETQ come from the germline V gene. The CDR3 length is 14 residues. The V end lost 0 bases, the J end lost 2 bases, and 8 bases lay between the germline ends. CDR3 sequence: CASSLGQRNTEAFF. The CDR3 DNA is TGCGCCAGCAGCTTGGGACAGAGAAACACTGAAGCTTTCTTT.

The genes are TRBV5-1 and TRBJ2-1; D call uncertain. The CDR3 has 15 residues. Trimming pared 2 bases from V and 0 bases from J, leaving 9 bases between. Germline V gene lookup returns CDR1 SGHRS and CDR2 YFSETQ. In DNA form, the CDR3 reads TGCGCCAGCAGCTTAAGTGCCAGCTCCTACAATGAGCAGTTCTTC. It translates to CASSLSASSYNEQFF.

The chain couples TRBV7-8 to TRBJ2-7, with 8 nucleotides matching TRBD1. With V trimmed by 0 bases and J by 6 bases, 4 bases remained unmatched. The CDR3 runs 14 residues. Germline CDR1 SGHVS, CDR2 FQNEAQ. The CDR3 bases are TGTGCCAGCAGCTTAGCTCAGGGGGCGGGCGAGCAGTACTTC. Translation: CASSLAQGAGEQYF.

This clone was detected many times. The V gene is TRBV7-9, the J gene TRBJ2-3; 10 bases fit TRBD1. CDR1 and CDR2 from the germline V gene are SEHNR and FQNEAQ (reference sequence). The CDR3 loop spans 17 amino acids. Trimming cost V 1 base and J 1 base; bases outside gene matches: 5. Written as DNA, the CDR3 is TGTGCCAGCAGCTTAGGCGGGACAGGGGCCCGCACAGATACGCAGTATTTT. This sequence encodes CASSLGGTGARTDTQYF.

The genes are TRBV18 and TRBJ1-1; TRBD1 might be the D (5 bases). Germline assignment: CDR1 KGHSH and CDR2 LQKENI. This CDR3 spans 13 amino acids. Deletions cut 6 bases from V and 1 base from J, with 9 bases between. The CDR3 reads CASSWGQNTEAFF. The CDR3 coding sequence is TGTGCCAGCTCCTGGGGCCAGAACACTGAAGCTTTCTTT.

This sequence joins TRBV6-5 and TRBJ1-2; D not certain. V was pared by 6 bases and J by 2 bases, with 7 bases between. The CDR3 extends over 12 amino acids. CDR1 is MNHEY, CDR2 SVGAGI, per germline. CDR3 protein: CASSLANYGYTF. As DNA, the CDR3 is TGTGCCAGCAGCCTCGCGAACTATGGCTACACCTTC.

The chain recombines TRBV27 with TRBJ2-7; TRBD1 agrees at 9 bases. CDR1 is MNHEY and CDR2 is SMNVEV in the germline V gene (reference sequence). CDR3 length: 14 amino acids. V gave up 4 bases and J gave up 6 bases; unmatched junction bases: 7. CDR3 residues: CASSSSGTGSEQYF. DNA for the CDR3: TGTGCCAGCAGTTCCTCCGGGACAGGGAGCGAGCAGTACTTC.

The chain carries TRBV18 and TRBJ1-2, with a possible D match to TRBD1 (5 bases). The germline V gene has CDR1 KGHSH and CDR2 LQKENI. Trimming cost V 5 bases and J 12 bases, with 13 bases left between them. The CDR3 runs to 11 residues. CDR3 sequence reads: CASSSSSGNTF. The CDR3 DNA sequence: TGTGCCAGCTCATCGTCCTCAGGGAACACCTTC.

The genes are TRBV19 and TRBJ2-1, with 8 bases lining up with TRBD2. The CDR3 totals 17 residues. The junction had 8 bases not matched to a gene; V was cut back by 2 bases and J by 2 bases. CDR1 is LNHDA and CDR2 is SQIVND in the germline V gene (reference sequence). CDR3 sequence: CASSITSYGGAYNEQFF. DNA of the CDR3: TGTGCCAGTAGTATAACCTCTTACGGGGGGGCCTACAATGAGCAGTTCTTC.

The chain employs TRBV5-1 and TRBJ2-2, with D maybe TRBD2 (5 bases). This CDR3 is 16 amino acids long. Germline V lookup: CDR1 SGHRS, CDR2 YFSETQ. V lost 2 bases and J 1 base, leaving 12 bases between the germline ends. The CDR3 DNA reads TGCGCCAGCAGCTTAGCACTAGTAGGGAACACCGGGGAGCTGTTTTTT. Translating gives CASSLALVGNTGELFF.

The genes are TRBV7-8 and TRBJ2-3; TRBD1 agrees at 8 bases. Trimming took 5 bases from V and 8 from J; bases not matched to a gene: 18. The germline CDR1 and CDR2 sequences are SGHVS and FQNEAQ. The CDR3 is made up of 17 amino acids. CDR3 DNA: TGTGCCAGCAGCGCAAGGGGGACAGGCCTGACTGTCAGTACGCAGTATTTT. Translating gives CASSARGTGLTVSTQYF.

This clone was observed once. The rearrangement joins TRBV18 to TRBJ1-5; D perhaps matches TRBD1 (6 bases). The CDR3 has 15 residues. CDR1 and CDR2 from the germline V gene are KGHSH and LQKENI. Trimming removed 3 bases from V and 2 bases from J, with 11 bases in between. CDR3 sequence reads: CASSPGGAGNQPQHF. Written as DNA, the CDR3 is TGTGCCAGCTCACCGGGGGGGGCAGGCAATCAGCCCCAGCATTTT. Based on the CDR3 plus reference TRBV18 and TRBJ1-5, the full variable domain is NAGVMQNPRHLVRRRGQEARLRCSPMKGHSHVYWYRQLPEEGLKFMVYLQKENIIDESGMPKERFSAEFPKEGPSILRIQQVVRGDSAAYFCASSPGGAGNQPQHFGDGTRLSIL.

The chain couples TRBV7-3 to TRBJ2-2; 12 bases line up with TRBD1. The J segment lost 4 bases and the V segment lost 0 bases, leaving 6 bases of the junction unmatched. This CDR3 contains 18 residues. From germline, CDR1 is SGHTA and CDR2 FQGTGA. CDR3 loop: CASSLTRDRGLGTGELFF. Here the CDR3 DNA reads TGTGCCAGCAGCTTAACTCGGGACAGGGGGCTGGGCACCGGGGAGCTGTTTTTT.

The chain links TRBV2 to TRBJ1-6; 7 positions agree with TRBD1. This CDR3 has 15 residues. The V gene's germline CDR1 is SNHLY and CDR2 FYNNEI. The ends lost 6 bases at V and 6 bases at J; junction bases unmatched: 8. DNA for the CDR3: TGTGCCAGCAGCTCGTTACAGGGGTTTAATTCACCCCTCCACTTT. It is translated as CASSSLQGFNSPLHF.

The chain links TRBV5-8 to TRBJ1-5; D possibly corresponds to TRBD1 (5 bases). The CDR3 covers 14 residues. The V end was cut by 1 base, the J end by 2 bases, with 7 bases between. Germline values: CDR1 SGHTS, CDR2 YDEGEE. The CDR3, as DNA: TGTGCCAGCAGCTTGTTCAGGGGCAATCAGCCCCAGCATTTT. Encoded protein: CASSLFRGNQPQHF.